This passage covers 21 T cell receptor beta chains from one sample sequenced in a study of blood T cell repertoires in COVID-19. Method: immunoSEQ multiplex PCR; TCRdb's copy keeps in-frame clones and lacks some. This table has a few hundred thousand clones, roughly 90% appearing once. The sample comprised peripheral blood. The receptors come from a woman aged 25 to 39 with COVID-19, enrolled during active disease.

The chain recombines TRBV4-1 with TRBJ2-7; D remains ambiguous. Per the germline V gene, CDR1 is MGHRA and CDR2 is YSYEKL. Trimming stripped 1 base from V and 0 bases from J, with 10 bases between. This CDR3 spans 15 amino acids. The DNA of the CDR3 is TGCGCCAGCAGCCAAGTAATGAGGAGCTCCTACGAGCAGTACGTC. It encodes CASSQVMRSSYEQYV.

This clone was found once. This chain links TRBV3-1 (or the pseudogene TRBV3-2) with TRBJ2-3, with a weak D call TRBD2 (5 bases). The CDR3 covers 15 residues. CDR1 is LGHDT and CDR2 is YNNKEL in the germline V gene (reference sequence). Between the trimmed V and J ends, which lost 1 base and 6 bases, there was a span of 14 bases. The CDR3: CASSQGGLVADTQYF. The DNA of the CDR3 is TGTGCCAGCAGCCAAGGAGGGCTAGTAGCGGATACGCAGTATTTT.

The V and J genes are TRBV29-1 and TRBJ2-7; tentatively, D is TRBD1 (6 bases). Trimming left V 7 bases short and J 6 bases short, with 10 bases between. The CDR3 extends over 10 amino acids. CDR1 and CDR2 (germline): SQVTM, ANQGSEA. CDR3 loop: CSATGTEQYF. CDR3 DNA sequence: TGCAGCGCTACAGGGACCGAGCAGTACTTC.

This chain joins TRBV3-1 (or the pseudogene TRBV3-2) and TRBJ1-2; perhaps TRBD1 as D (5 bases). The germline CDR1 and CDR2 sequences are LGHDT and YNNKEL (reference sequence). The V and J ends lost 2 bases and 3 bases respectively, with 19 bases between them. This CDR3 region has 17 residues. CDR3 amino acids: CASSQSFSGQEDYGYTF. CDR3 bases: TGTGCCAGCAGCCAAAGCTTTAGTGGACAAGAAGACTATGGCTACACCTTC.

In this sample, this clone turned up once. The chain joins TRBV12-3 or TRBV12-4 to TRBJ2-2, with a tentative D call TRBD2 (6 bases). V was cut by 7 bases and J by 4 bases, with 10 bases left in between. This CDR3 is built from 13 residues. The CDR3 sequence: CASMRGSTGELFF. The DNA of the CDR3 is TGTGCCAGCATGCGGGGAAGCACCGGGGAGCTGTTTTTT.

A note on this clone: The sample carries other DNA sequences with the same CDR3. This chain links TRBV24-1 with TRBJ2-2; D call uncertain. Trimming took off 2 bases at V and 3 bases at J, with 6 bases between the two ends. Germline assignment: CDR1 KGHDR and CDR2 SFDVKD. The length of the CDR3 is 14 residues. CDR3 bases: TGTGCCACCAGTGATTACCGGGACACCGGGGAGCTGTTTTTT. Residues: CATSDYRDTGELFF.

This chain links TRBV5-6 with TRBJ2-7; 9 bases are a match to TRBD2. CDR1 is SGHDT and CDR2 is YYEEEE in the germline V gene. This CDR3 region has 15 residues. Trimming took 3 bases from V and 5 from J; bases not matched to a gene: 9. The CDR3 DNA follows: TGTGCCAGCAGCTGGGGCGGACTAGCGTATAACGAGCAGTACTTC. Translated: CASSWGGLAYNEQYF.

The rearrangement uses TRBV5-6 and TRBJ1-1; 7 bases map to TRBD1. The CDR3 covers 17 residues. CDR1 and CDR2 from the germline V gene are SGHDT and YYEEEE. J was trimmed by 3 bases and V by 1 base; bases with no gene match: 12. The CDR3 region has the DNA TGTGCCAGCAGCTTGAGCCCGGAGGGGGCGCGGGACACTGAAGCTTTCTTT. It translates to CASSLSPEGARDTEAFF. The entire variable domain, with the rest obtained from reference TRBV5-6 and TRBJ1-1, is as follows: DAGVTQSPTHLIKTRGQQVTLRCSPKSGHDTVSWYQQALGQGPQFIFQYYEEEERQRGNFPDRFSGHQFPNYSSELNVNALLLGDSALYLCASSLSPEGARDTEAFFGQGTRLTVV.

This chain uses TRBV5-1 with TRBJ2-1; 11 nucleotides agree with TRBD2. Germline CDR1 is SGHRS and CDR2 is YFSETQ. The CDR3 contains 19 residues. V lost 3 bases to trimming and J lost 5 bases; unmatched junction nucleotides: 16. CDR3 coding DNA: TGCGCCAGCAGCTCCGACATAGCGGGAGGGTGGGGGACTGACAATGAGCAGTTCTTC. Its protein is CASSSDIAGGWGTDNEQFF.

V gene TRBV27 combines with J gene TRBJ1-6; tentative D call: TRBD1 (5 bases). CDR1 is MNHEY and CDR2 is SMNVEV in the germline V gene (reference sequence). The V end lost 5 bases, the J end lost 10 bases, and 21 bases lay between the germline ends. CDR3 length: 16 amino acids. CDR3 in DNA: TGTGCCAGCAGTCGCCGCCACAGGTCTTCAGAGTCACCCCTCCACTTT. Translating gives CASSRRHRSSESPLHF.

V gene TRBV5-4 combines with J gene TRBJ1-3; maybe TRBD1 (6 bases). Between the trimmed V and J ends, which lost 0 bases and 5 bases, there was a span of 12 bases. The CDR3 consists of 15 residues. The germline CDR1 and CDR2 sequences are SGHNT and YYREEE (reference sequence). The CDR3 loop reads CASSLAGDFRNTIYF. As DNA, the CDR3 is TGTGCCAGCAGCTTGGCAGGGGATTTTCGAAACACCATATATTTT. Combining the CDR3 with reference TRBV5-4 and TRBJ1-3 gives the whole variable domain ETGVTQSPTHLIKTRGQQVTLRCSSQSGHNTVSWYQQALGQGPQFIFQYYREEENGRGNFPPRFSGLQFPNYSSELNVNALELDDSALYLCASSLAGDFRNTIYFGEGSWLTVV.

CDR3 in DNA: TGTGCCAGCAGCTCCTCACACTACGAGCAGTACGTC. Protein sequence: CASSSSHYEQYV. This chain uses TRBV11-2 with TRBJ2-7; D gene uncertain. Looked up from germline, CDR1 is SGHAT and CDR2 is FQNNGV. The CDR3 runs 12 residues. Trimming cost V 4 bases and J 3 bases, with 7 bases left between them.

CDR3 amino acids: CASSDVTSGSPDTQYF. CDR3 coding DNA: TGTGCCAGCAGTGACGTGACTAGCGGGTCACCGGATACGCAGTATTTT. The rearrangement links TRBV6-4 to TRBJ2-3; 10 bases map to TRBD2. From germline, CDR1 is MRHNA and CDR2 SNTAGT. V shed 2 bases, J shed 6 bases, and the junction held 8 bases outside the gene matches. The length of the CDR3 is 16 residues.

The sample holds a few counts of this clone. The chain is built from TRBV7-9 and TRBJ2-1, with a possible D match to TRBD1 (6 bases). V was trimmed by 3 bases and J by 2 bases, leaving 11 bases between them. The length of the CDR3 is 15 residues. Germline CDR1 is SEHNR and CDR2 is FQNEAQ (reference sequence). The CDR3: CASSLVRGTYNEQFF. The CDR3 region has the DNA TGTGCCAGCAGCTTGGTCAGGGGCACCTACAATGAGCAGTTCTTC.

V and J are TRBV4-1 and TRBJ2-5; 9 bases match TRBD1. Unmatched junction bases numbered 12, after V lost 3 bases and J lost 4 bases. Germline V gene lookup returns CDR1 MGHRA and CDR2 YSYEKL. The CDR3 runs to 17 residues. CDR3 sequence reads: CASSHFYDPGQGETQYF. DNA for the CDR3: TGCGCCAGCAGCCATTTTTACGACCCGGGACAGGGAGAGACCCAGTACTTC.

The chain employs TRBV3-1 (or the pseudogene TRBV3-2) and TRBJ2-7; 7 nucleotides agree with TRBD1. Germline V gives CDR1 LGHDT, CDR2 YNNKEL (reference sequence). The J segment lost 3 bases and the V segment lost 5 bases, leaving 16 bases of the junction unmatched. The CDR3 totals 17 residues. CDR3 sequence (DNA): TGTGCCAGCAGCTCTCGCACCCTGACAGGGACCCTCTACGAGCAGTACTTC. Residues: CASSSRTLTGTLYEQYF.

V is TRBV30 and J is TRBJ2-3; 11 bases align to TRBD2. Losses at the gene ends were 4 bases for V and 2 bases for J; bases not matched to a gene: 5. The CDR3 has 15 amino acids. Looked up from germline, CDR1 is GTSNPN and CDR2 is SVGIG (reference sequence). CDR3 protein: CAWTGTSGHTDTQYF. The CDR3 bases are TGTGCCTGGACCGGGACTAGCGGCCACACAGATACGCAGTATTTT.

The J gene is TRBJ2-1, the V gene TRBV5-4; 9 bases agree with TRBD1. This CDR3 is 16 amino acids long. V dropped 4 bases and J dropped 1; count of bases not matched to a gene: 6. Germline values: CDR1 SGHNT, CDR2 YYREEE (reference sequence). CDR3 coding DNA: TGTGCCAGCAGCAGTTCCGGGACAGGGTCCTACAATGAGCAGTTCTTC. It translates to CASSSSGTGSYNEQFF.

This clone was found a few times. The chain is built from TRBV7-2 and TRBJ2-1, with 7 nucleotides matching TRBD2. J was trimmed by 9 bases and V by 5 bases; bases with no gene match: 16. Germline CDR1 and CDR2: SGHTA and FQGNSA. This CDR3 is built from 16 residues. The CDR3 here is CASSPRPGGPPLEQFF. In nucleotides, the CDR3 is TGTGCCAGCAGCCCCCGGCCGGGAGGACCTCCCCTTGAGCAGTTCTTC.

The CDR3 region is CASSLGLVGSGNTIYF. CDR3 coding DNA: TGCGCCAGCAGCTTGGGATTGGTCGGCTCTGGAAACACCATATATTTT. This chain connects TRBV5-1 to TRBJ1-3; D uncertain. CDR1 and CDR2 (germline): SGHRS, YFSETQ. The CDR3 has 16 amino acids. With 0 bases removed from V and 0 bases from J, the gap between germline ends came to 10 bases.

The chain combines TRBV5-4 with TRBJ2-1; 10 bases map to TRBD2. CDR3 length: 17 residues. After removal of 0 bases from V and 5 bases from J, the junction contained 8 bases not matched to a gene. Germline CDR1 reads SGHNT; CDR2 reads YYREEE (reference sequence). The CDR3 sequence is CASSLGSGGVLNNEQFF. The DNA of the CDR3 is TGTGCCAGCAGCTTGGGGAGCGGGGGGGTCCTAAACAATGAGCAGTTCTTC.